Ten or more counts support the clone carrying this T cell receptor (beta chain). Its antigen is undetermined. Germline V lookup: CDR1 SQVTM, CDR2 ANQGSEA. This CDR3 comprises 13 residues. Unmatched junction bases numbered 3, after V lost 2 bases and J lost 2 bases. The data belong to a study of post-analysis software for immune sequencing data. Study-wide points: Strong co-clustering by F measure linked samples that shared a preparation batch. The five TRBV segments detected at higher frequency in patients than in controls included TRBV5-6, TRBV5-1 and TRBV20-1.

Tagging with unique molecular identifiers was a feature of the TCR beta cDNA libraries. TCRdb reprocessed the PCR reads with MiXCR, giving one entry per CDR3 protein. The table includes around 190,000 distinct CDR3 sequences, around 30% detected once. The gene calls are TRBV29-1 and TRBJ2-7, with TRBD2 matching over 7 bases. The TCR was taken from a girl aged 2-17 years with multiple sclerosis. Sequencing was performed on blood. Here the CDR3 reads CSVESGGAYEQYF. The CDR3, as DNA: TGCAGCGTTGAATCGGGGGGAGCCTACGAGCAGTACTTC.